This TCR beta chain was recovered during a study of OX40 agonist ivuxolimab in advanced cancers. Study in general: The dose of intravenous ivuxolimab that patients received every 2 weeks ranged from 0.01 to 10 mg/kg. About 44% of patients had received prior checkpoint inhibitor therapy. Patients achieving partial responses numbered three: one hepatocellular carcinoma case and two cutaneous melanoma cases.

This CDR3 is built from 16 residues. Per germline, CDR1 SGHTA and CDR2 FQGNSA. With 5 bases clipped from V and 3 bases from J, the junction kept 12 bases outside the gene matches. Study-level results: Relatively little clonal expansion, among the lowest observed, appeared in partial responders at 0.1-3.0 mg/kg.

Measured with immunoSEQ multiplex PCR; TCRdb has only the in-frame clones, and not every one. The sample holds 40,000 or so clones, around 86% seen once. A remark on this clone: Antigen unknown.

Specimen: CD4+ or CD8+ T cells sorted from blood, collected in a trial of the OX40 agonist ivuxolimab. This clonotype originated in an adult with an advanced solid tumor such as melanoma, head and neck, liver or kidney cancer. The chain couples TRBV7-2 to TRBJ2-7; the match to TRBD1 covers 8 bases. The CDR3 loop reads CASSQTSGQGVYEQYF. The CDR3 DNA follows: TGTGCCAGCAGCCAAACGTCAGGACAGGGAGTCTACGAGCAGTACTTC.